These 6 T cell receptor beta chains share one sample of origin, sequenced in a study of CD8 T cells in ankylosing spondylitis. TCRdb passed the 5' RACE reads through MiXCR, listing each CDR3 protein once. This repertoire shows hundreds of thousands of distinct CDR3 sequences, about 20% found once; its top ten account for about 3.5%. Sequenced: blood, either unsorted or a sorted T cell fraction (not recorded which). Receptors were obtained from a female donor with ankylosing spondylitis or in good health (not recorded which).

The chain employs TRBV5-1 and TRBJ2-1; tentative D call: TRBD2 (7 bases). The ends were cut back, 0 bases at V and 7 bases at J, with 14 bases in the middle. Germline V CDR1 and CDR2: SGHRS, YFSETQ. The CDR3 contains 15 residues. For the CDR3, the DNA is TGCGCCAGCAGCTTGGGAGGTGGGGGGGCGAATGAGCAGTTCTTC. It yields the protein CASSLGGGGANEQFF.

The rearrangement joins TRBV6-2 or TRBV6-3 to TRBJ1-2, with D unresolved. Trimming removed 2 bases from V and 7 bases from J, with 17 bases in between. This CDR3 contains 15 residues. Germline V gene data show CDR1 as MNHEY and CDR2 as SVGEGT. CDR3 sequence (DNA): TGTGCCAGCAGTTACACATCACGAACGTCGGGTGGCTACACCTTC. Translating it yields CASSYTSRTSGGYTF.

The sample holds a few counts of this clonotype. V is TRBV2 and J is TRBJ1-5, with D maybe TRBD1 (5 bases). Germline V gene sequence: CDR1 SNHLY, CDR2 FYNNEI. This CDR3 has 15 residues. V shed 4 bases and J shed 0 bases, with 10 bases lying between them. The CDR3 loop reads CASSGAGISNQPQHF. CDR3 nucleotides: TGTGCCAGCAGTGGGGCAGGGATTAGCAATCAGCCCCAGCATTTT.

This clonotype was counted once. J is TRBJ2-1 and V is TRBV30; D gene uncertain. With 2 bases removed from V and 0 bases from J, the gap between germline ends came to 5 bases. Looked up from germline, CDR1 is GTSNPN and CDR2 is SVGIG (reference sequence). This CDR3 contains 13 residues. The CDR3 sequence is CAWSPSSYNEQFF. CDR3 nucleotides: TGTGCCTGGAGTCCGAGCTCCTACAATGAGCAGTTCTTC.

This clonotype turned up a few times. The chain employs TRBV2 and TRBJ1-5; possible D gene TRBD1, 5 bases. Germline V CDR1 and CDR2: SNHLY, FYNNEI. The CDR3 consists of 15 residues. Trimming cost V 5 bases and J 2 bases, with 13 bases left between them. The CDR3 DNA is TGTGCCAGCAGTCGCAGGGAAGGGGGCAATCAGCCCCAGCATTTT. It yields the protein CASSRREGGNQPQHF.

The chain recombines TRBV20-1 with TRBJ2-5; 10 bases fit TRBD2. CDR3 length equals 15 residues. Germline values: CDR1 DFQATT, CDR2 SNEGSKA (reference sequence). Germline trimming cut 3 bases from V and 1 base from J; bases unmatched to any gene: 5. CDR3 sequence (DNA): TGCAGTGCTAGTTGGACTAGCGGCCCCCAAGAGACCCAGTACTTC. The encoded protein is CSASWTSGPQETQYF.